The clone carrying this TCR beta chain was seen more than once but under ten times. Its target is not known. This entry belongs to a study of shared clonotypes between healthy human individuals. Study-wide results and caveats: The low donor count limited represented genetic and exposure-history diversity.

Genomic DNA (from each subset) was split evenly across several immunoSEQ plates. DNA input for the unsorted PBMC replicate PCRs was 250 to 350 ng, about 32,000 T cell genomes. The method was immunoSEQ multiplex PCR; TCRdb's version includes in-frame clones alone and lacks a portion of them. This table holds approximately 480,000 clones, over 75% found once. The CDR3 is made up of 14 amino acids. V was clipped by 5 bases and J by 5 bases; unmatched bases: 7. Germline assignment: CDR1 SGHNT and CDR2 YENEEA. Material: PBMCs. The J gene is TRBJ2-5, the V gene TRBV11-3; 8 bases map to TRBD1. This receptor was taken from a middle-aged woman in good health. Some clones in this sample may be carry-over from other donors' samples. The DNA for the CDR3 is TGTGCCAGCAGCCAAGGACAGGGTTCGGAGACCCAGTACTTC. This encodes CASSQGQGSETQYF.